This T cell receptor (beta chain) came from a study of beta chain features in type 1 diabetes. Study information: Over all samples combined, 90 million to 140 million sorted cells were examined.

Points from the study as a whole: TCRB CDR3 length was moderately but significantly reduced in all four CD4+ subsets of Type 1 diabetes patients. Naive, central memory and regulatory TCRB repertoires appeared more similar among patients than healthy donors.

Every bit of the isolated RNA underwent reverse transcription, so sequencing read expressed TCRB transcripts. Profiled with immunoSEQ multiplex PCR; TCRdb holds only in-frame clones, not every one. This sample has 100,000 to 150,000 clones, with around 15% found just once. This clone was seen more than once but under ten times. Its antigen is currently unknown. This CDR3 region has 14 residues. J lost 7 bases, V lost 6 bases, and 4 bases had no gene match. CDR1 LNHDA and CDR2 SQIVND come from the germline V gene (reference sequence). Specimen: central memory CD4+ T cells from blood. The clonotype was recovered from a man between 18 and 29 years old with type 1 diabetes. The J gene is TRBJ1-6, the V gene TRBV19; TRBD1 agrees at 9 bases. The CDR3 DNA sequence: TGTGCCAGTAGACCTACAGGGGGCAATTCACCCCTCCACTTT. Translated: CASRPTGGNSPLHF.